This TCR beta chain was obtained from a study of shared clonotypes between healthy human individuals. Notes on the study in general: In this cohort, only blood was sampled, and tissue repertoires likely differ.

This clone was seen only once. Its antigen is still unknown. Germline V gives CDR1 SGDLS, CDR2 YYNGEE. The germline V and J ends were trimmed by 3 bases and 4 bases, with 10 bases remaining between them. The CDR3 runs to 13 residues. TCRdb's table, derived via immunoSEQ multiplex PCR, lists solely in-frame clones and lacks some. The sample carries 400,000 to 500,000 clones, around 78% recorded once. V is TRBV9 and J is TRBJ1-1; D is possibly TRBD1 (6 bases). The sequencing sample was made of PBMCs. The TCR originated in a woman aged 40 to 50 in good health. Some clones in this sample may be carry-over from other donors' samples. This chain's CDR3 is CASSGGQTTEAFF. The CDR3 nucleotides read TGTGCCAGCAGCGGTGGACAGACCACTGAAGCTTTCTTT.